A selection of T cell receptor beta chains follows, all from one sample in a study of CD8 T cells in ankylosing spondylitis. A single record per CDR3 protein comes from TCRdb applying MiXCR to the 5' RACE reads. The sample has roughly 400,000 distinct CDR3 sequences, about 22% seen once. Sequencing input: blood, either unsorted or a sorted T cell fraction (not recorded which). The receptors were sampled from a male donor with ankylosing spondylitis. Each CDR3 is given with its conserved first and last residue. Each record gives: CDR3 length, V gene, CDR3 protein.

14 | TRBV5-6 | CASSLTLAGETQYF
14 | TRBV20-1 | CSARDRHFGTEAFF
15 | TRBV20-1 | CSAGSGTTNTGELFF
13 | TRBV2 | CASRERRTYEQYF
15 | TRBV6-2/TRBV6-3 | CASRPTSASKNIQYF
15 | TRBV4-3 | CASSQGTGGLGTQYF
16 | TRBV20-1 | CSARDPRGSGAYEQYF
13 | TRBV7-9 | CASSFGDMDTQYF
13 | TRBV12-3/TRBV12-4 | CATSTGGFTEAFF
13 | TRBV5-1 | CASSTLMNTEAFF
12 | TRBV7-9 | CASSLEIGEQYF
16 | TRBV4-2 | CASSQEGTSSGDTQYF
14 | TRBV27 | CASSFRSANSPLHF
12 | TRBV21-1 | CASSTGSQPQHF
16 | TRBV5-1 | CASSSGTGELRDTQYF
16 | TRBV6-1 | CASRKLDGRPSGEQYF
16 | TRBV7-8 | CASSLRIPDRGEKLFF
14 | TRBV29-1 | CSVSTGRINEKLFF
13 | TRBV27 | CASRVEGTYEQYF
16 | TRBV4-1 | CASSQDRRATNYGYTF
15 | TRBV7-8 | CASSLAVNSYNEQFF
13 | TRBV18 | CASSPGLVGEQFF
16 | TRBV2 | CASSEGIAGGIYEQYF
15 | TRBV9 | CASSVTAQTYNEQFF
14 | TRBV6-1 | CAATSGSSYNEQFF
13 | TRBV4-3 | CASSPFGGGEQYF
16 | TRBV25-1 | CASSESRPDGNEKLFF
14 | TRBV5-1 | CASSLAGGTYEQYF
14 | TRBV5-5 | CASSPGTSTDTQYF
14 | TRBV6-5 | CASSYRMNTDTQYF
13 | TRBV20-1 | CSALRPGRQPQHF
17 | TRBV6-2/TRBV6-3 | CASSYFPLAVRWNEQFF
15 | TRBV6-2/TRBV6-3 | CASSDPGTENEKLFF
14 | TRBV5-1 | CASSLTRDTYEQYF
14 | TRBV7-2 | CASSVDGVGETQYF
19 | TRBV7-8 | CASSFSIRTSGKPTYEQYF
13 | TRBV12-3/TRBV12-4 | CASSLNSGNTIYF
15 | TRBV20-1 | CSATPDRGRTDTQYF
16 | TRBV29-1 | CSVAGGGRALYNEQFF
14 | TRBV20-1 | CSARIEGSYNEQFF
16 | TRBV4-2 | CASSRVSLAGANEQFF
13 | TRBV25-1 | CASTAWGADTQYF
14 | TRBV19 | CASSSSTGRQTQYF
13 | TRBV29-1 | CSVDGLGTDTQYF
13 | TRBV5-1 | CASSPRTGHTQYF
15 | TRBV28 | CASSPRLGSSYGYTF
13 | TRBV12-3/TRBV12-4 | CASSSGIPYEQYF
14 | TRBV12-3/TRBV12-4 | CASYGEGTYNEQFF
13 | TRBV12-3/TRBV12-4 | CASSRTSTGELFF
12 | TRBV24-1 | CATSDRAGEQYF
12 | TRBV20-1 | CSAKRVYNEQFF